This T cell receptor beta chain is from a study of T cells in Graves' hyperthyroidism and ophthalmopathy. Researchers amplified the TCR beta CDR3 regions from RNA transcripts. When the TCR CDR3 underwent first-round RT-PCR, the HTBI primer set was used. TCRdb recomputed calls from the multiplex PCR reads with MiXCR, one row per CDR3 protein. This sample has around 420,000 distinct CDR3 sequences, with 15% to 17% found just once. CDR3 size: 16 residues. V gave up 0 bases and J gave up 2 bases, with 15 bases separating them. CDR1 is SGHRS, CDR2 YFSETQ, per germline. This clonotype has at least ten counts. Newly diagnosed hyperthyroidism, duration under 2 months, in patients aged 18 to 65.

The sequencing input was blood. The clonotype was recovered from a woman between 18 and 29 years old with Graves' hyperthyroidism. The chain has TRBV5-1 and TRBJ2-7; D might be TRBD1 (6 bases). The CDR3 reads CASSLATGRGTYEQYF. The DNA of the CDR3 is TGCGCCAGCAGCTTGGCCACAGGGCGAGGAACCTACGAGCAGTACTTC.